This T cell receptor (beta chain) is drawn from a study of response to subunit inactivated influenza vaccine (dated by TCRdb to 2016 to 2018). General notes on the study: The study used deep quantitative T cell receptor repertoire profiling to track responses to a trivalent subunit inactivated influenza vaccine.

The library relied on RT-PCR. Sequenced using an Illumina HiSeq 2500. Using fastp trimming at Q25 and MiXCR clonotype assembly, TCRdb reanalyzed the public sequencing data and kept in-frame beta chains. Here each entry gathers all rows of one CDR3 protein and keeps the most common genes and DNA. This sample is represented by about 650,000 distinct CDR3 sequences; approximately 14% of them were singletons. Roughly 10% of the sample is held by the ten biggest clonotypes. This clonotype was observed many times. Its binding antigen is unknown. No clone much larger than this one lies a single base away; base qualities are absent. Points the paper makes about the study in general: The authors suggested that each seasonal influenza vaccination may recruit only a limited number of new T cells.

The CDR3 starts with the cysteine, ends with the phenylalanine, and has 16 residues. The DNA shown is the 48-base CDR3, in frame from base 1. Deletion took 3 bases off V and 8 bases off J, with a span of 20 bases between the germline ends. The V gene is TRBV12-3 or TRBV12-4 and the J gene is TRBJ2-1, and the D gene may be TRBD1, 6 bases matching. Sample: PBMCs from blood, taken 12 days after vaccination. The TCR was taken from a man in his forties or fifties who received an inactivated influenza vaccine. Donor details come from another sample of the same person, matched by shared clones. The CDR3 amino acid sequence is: CASSFVFGGRGYEQFF. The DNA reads TGTGCCAGCAGTTTCGTTTTCGGAGGCAGGGGTTATGAGCAGTTCTTC.